The TCR beta chain under discussion was sequenced for a study of cytomegalovirus exposure and HLA in healthy donors (dated by TCRdb to 2017 to 2019). Regarding the complete study: According to an earlier analysis of around 600 of the donors, about 180 million T cells yielded 90 million to 140 million unique TCR beta sequences and more than 250 Gb of sequence data. An early release that covered roughly 600 HLA-typed donors contained about 300 gigabases of sequencing data and around 80 million unique TCR sequences. Of the approximately 400 genotyped donors, 65% to 90% were placed in the genetic ancestry cluster associated with self-reported Caucasian donors. The aim of the study was to test whether cataloging public T cell receptors could identify signatures of past pathogen exposure. Using immunosequencing, the study profiled T cell repertoires from around 680 subjects and related those repertoires to cytomegalovirus serostatus. Along with the approximately 670-subject first cohort, a separate validation cohort of over a hundred different subjects was used. The study combined high-throughput TCR immunosequencing, statistical association of individual TCRs with disease status, and machine learning to predict cytomegalovirus infection status. To study patterns of TCR occurrence, a later analysis re-analyzed previously published TCR beta repertoires from hundreds of donors and added high-resolution HLA genotyping. The later analysis used no new phenotypic data to find candidate immune exposures, relying instead on TCR beta sequences and their occurrence across donors. To decide whether each TCR beta V gene segment behaved as functional or pseudogenic, an earlier analysis of nearly 600 of the donors relied on high-throughput TCR beta sequencing. Alongside the repertoire data, information on donor age, sex, ethnicity and CMV serostatus was compiled. In a later genetic analysis, genome-wide SNP genotypes for 398 of the 666 donors were used, and that subset was treated as a discovery cohort. Every discovery cohort repertoire had been produced on one sequencing platform. Class I and class II HLA loci were covered by the typing at four-digit resolution. The number of typed donors differed by locus: about 620-640 for A, B, C, DRB1 and DQB1; some 500 for DQA1; 606 for DPA1; and 400 to 480 for DPB1. Four or five DR-DQ haplotypes were handled as single units for association and clustering because linkage in the cohort was strong. Across around 400 genotyped donors of the cohort, an average of roughly 230,000 unique TCR beta nucleotide sequences per donor were sequenced, and around 19% of those sequences were non-productive. What the authors observed across the whole study: Several of the top co-occurrence clusters appeared to be linked to parvovirus B19, influenza, CMV and Epstein-Barr virus, according to a later analysis. A further reported finding was that TCR beta sequences accurately predicted the HLA-A and HLA-B alleles for most subjects in the first cohort. Because HLA typing was missing for some donors at each locus, association tests included only the typed subset. Across donors, most TCR sequences were observed very rarely, whereas some public TCRs were present in many individuals. Broadly in line with IMGT annotations, most TCR beta V segments showed up in productive rearrangements about 90% or about 30% of the time in an earlier analysis of several hundred of the donors. According to a later genetic analysis, donors in an Asian-associated ancestry cluster had fewer N-insertions in productive TCRs than the approximately 630-donor mean. A later genetic analysis associated a missense DCLRE1C variant with V-gene and J-gene trimming of TCR beta chains, and an independent cohort replicated the association. The authors suggested that the approach could potentially be extended to other disease states and immunological phenotypes. At a false discovery rate of 0.05, a later analysis linked under 20,000 TCR beta sequences to specific HLA alleles. Linkage disequilibrium might explain the correlated functional status among segregating V segments, but an unknown experimental factor could not be excluded. The earlier analysis of some 540 of the donors excluded some 16 rarely observed V segments, including chromosome 9 orphons, because counts were too low. CMV serostatus was the only immune exposure information available for the cohort. In both the original and validation cohorts, the classifier was reported to diagnose cytomegalovirus status with high specificity and sensitivity. Strong co-occurrence of HLA alleles, especially DR and DQ, made assigning TCR associations to individual alleles difficult. A cluster of highly shared sequence variants was judged likely to be a technical artifact of the sequencing pipeline. Presence/absence analyses assumed roughly uniform sequencing depth across donors, an assumption that may not hold. According to a later analysis, TCR association rates differed among HLA loci, with DRB1 alleles showing the most associated TCRs and HLA-C alleles showing the fewest. In vitro tests confirmed that a few of the cytomegalovirus-associated TCR beta chains recognize cytomegalovirus antigens. A later analysis found that most CMV-associated TCR beta chains appeared HLA-restricted, with HLA associations seemingly driven largely by CMV exposure. In a later analysis, HLA-associated TCR beta chains were found to be more clonally expanded and to have lower generation probabilities than equally common non-associated chains. In this cohort, only TCR beta chains were sequenced, and detectable features were limited by the absence of alpha or paired-chain data. The study listed 150 to 200 TCR beta chains as associated with cytomegalovirus.

A word on this clone: Its antigen is not yet known. Base qualities are missing; no much larger clone stands one base away.

The protocol used for the library was the immunoSEQ multiplex PCR assay. A mixture of 60 forward primers for TCR Vbeta segments and 13 reverse primers for TCR Jbeta segments was used in the multiplex PCR. Amplification of the CDR3 region of rearranged TCR beta genes was performed with a multiplex PCR assay on genomic DNA. The amplified TCR beta libraries were sequenced on the Illumina HiSeq System as 87-base-pair reads. On the study's bioinformatics: In a later analysis, 70 million to 95 million unique TCR beta chains were counted across the 500 to 850 repertoires, and around 11 million of these chains were shared by at least two donors. A nearest-neighbor algorithm error-corrected the raw reads and collapsed the reads into unique sequences, merging closely related sequences to remove PCR and sequencing errors. Alignment of CDR3 sequences to IMGT reference sequences was used to assign V, D and J gene segments. Each retained sequence needed at least a six-nucleotide match to both a V gene segment and a J gene segment. Rearrangements were called productive when the CDR3 lacked stop codons and stayed in frame with V and J; all others were non-productive. Following IMGT convention, CDR3 was defined as the stretch from the second conserved V-encoded cysteine to the conserved J-encoded phenylalanine. In an earlier analysis of 500 to 650 of the donors, sequences lacking an unambiguous match to a single V gene segment were excluded. In an earlier analysis of some 590 of the donors, a V segment was called functional when productive rearrangements were above 56.7%, and segregating when the standard deviation between donors exceeded 5%. To diagnose cytomegalovirus status from the catalog of TCR beta chain sequences, a statistical classification framework was built. In a later analysis, V and J genes were assigned by comparing TCR nucleotide sequences against IMGT/GENE-DB human TR gene sequences. The TCRdist pipeline was used in a later analysis to assign CDR3 sequences and most-parsimonious VDJ recombination scenarios. A later analysis defined each TCR beta chain by its CDR3 amino acid sequence plus V-gene family, and excluded reads lacking a unique V-gene family. To address suspected cross-contamination and a sequencing artifact, a later analysis removed 592 highly shared, low-generation-probability nucleotide sequences. In a later analysis, a clonal expansion index was calculated for each public chain from normalized within-repertoire ranks of inferred template counts. Generation probabilities in a later analysis came from a VDJ recombination model fitted to out-of-frame rearrangements, and those results were checked against IGoR. In a later analysis, hypergeometric tests were used to score TCR-TCR, TCR-HLA and TCR-CMV co-occurrence, with a repertoire-size bias correction applied to TCR pairs. False discovery rates were estimated in a later analysis by permuting HLA or CMV assignments 20 times. A later analysis grouped co-occurring TCRs with DBSCAN, adding TCRdist sequence similarity when clustering within HLA-allele-positive subsets. Repertoires with fewer than 30,000 or more than 120,000 public chains, plus five repertoires with anomalous nucleotide sharing, were excluded from co-occurrence clustering. TCRdb provides this immuneACCESS table in a form limited to in-frame rearrangements. Some clones are lacking; in checked studies, under half of them reflect an unresolved V gene, and why the rest are absent is not known. The DNA gave D and trimming, while V, J and clone size come from that table. Counted in this sample were approximately 190,000 clones; roughly 74% of them appeared once. The top ten clones comprise 4.5% to 7.5% of the sample.

The cohort consisted of 670 or so healthy bone marrow donors. At the time of sampling, all cohort members were nominally healthy, though unrecorded immune exposures were likely present. The donor was CMV seropositive and belonged to the group of 250 to 300 seropositive cohort members. A peripheral blood sample was collected from each donor, and TCR beta sequencing was performed on peripheral blood mononuclear cells. Genomic DNA was extracted from the blood cell samples with the Qiagen DNeasy Blood Extraction Kit. The receptor's source is a woman aged 30 to 39 in good health and CMV-seropositive. Specimen: PBMCs.

For the CDR3, the sequence is CASSSGQGNYGYTF. The nucleotide sequence is TGTGCCAGCAGTTCGGGACAGGGGAACTATGGCTACACCTTC. In this chain, TRBV6-6 is recombined with TRBJ1-2, and 10 junctional nucleotides match TRBD1. V is cut back by 4 bases and J by 2 bases, with 1 base in the junction unmatched. According to the germline V gene (reference sequence), CDR1 reads MNHNY and CDR2 reads SVGAGI. The CDR3 runs 14 amino acids, cysteine and phenylalanine included. Only the CDR3 DNA stays, 42 bases, in frame from base 1.